The 22 T cell receptor beta chains presented below share a single source sample, sequenced in a study of cytomegalovirus exposure and HLA in healthy donors. PCR amplification relied on 60 Vbeta primers (plus 13 Jbeta primers). Sequencing used immunoSEQ multiplex PCR; TCRdb keeps in-frame clones, though not all of them. The data show about 94,000 clones, with approximately 79% seen just once and roughly 3.8% held by the top ten. The material sequenced was PBMCs. These receptors originate from a middle-aged woman in good health and CMV-seronegative.

The rearrangement uses TRBV5-1 and TRBJ2-7; TRBD2 matches 7 bases. J lost 9 bases, V lost 4 bases, and 7 bases had no gene match. Germline-derived CDR1 and CDR2 are SGHRS and YFSETQ. The length of the CDR3 is 12 residues. This CDR3 is CASSLLSGAQYF. CDR3 in DNA: TGCGCCAGCAGCCTCCTGAGCGGGGCGCAGTACTTC. Looking up the rest from reference TRBV5-1 and TRBJ2-7 gives the full variable domain: KAGVTQTPRYLIKTRGQQVTLSCSPISGHRSVSWYQQTPGQGLQFLFEYFSETQRNKGNFPGRFSGRQFSNSRSEMNVSTLELGDSALYLCASSLLSGAQYFGPGTRLTVT.

The V and J genes are TRBV6-6 and TRBJ1-6, with a tentative D call TRBD1 (6 bases). The V gene's germline CDR1 is MNHNY and CDR2 SVGAGI (reference sequence). Trimming took 9 bases from V and 7 from J, leaving 16 bases between them. This CDR3 comprises 14 residues. CDR3 nucleotides: TGTGCCAGTAGAACAGGGACGGAAAATTCACCCCTCCACTTT. This encodes CASRTGTENSPLHF.

This chain connects TRBV27 to TRBJ2-2; 7 bases are a match to TRBD1. The V segment lost 6 bases and the J segment 6 bases; nucleotides outside the gene matches: 4. CDR3 length: 13 amino acids. Germline V gene sequence: CDR1 MNHEY, CDR2 SMNVEV (reference sequence). The CDR3 bases are TGTGCCAGCAGAATGAGGGGGCCCGGGGAGCTGTTTTTT. Translating it yields CASRMRGPGELFF.

The V call is TRBV4-3, the J call TRBJ1-2; no reliable D call. The CDR3 spans 15 residues. Trimming stripped 0 bases from V and 4 bases from J, with 12 bases between. Germline CDR1 and CDR2: LGHNA and YSLEER. The CDR3 DNA reads as TGCGCCAGCAGCCAAGACCACGGGTTGTCCTATGGCTACACCTTC. This gives the protein CASSQDHGLSYGYTF.

This CDR3 is CAISDSGQYNSPLHF. The CDR3 DNA is TGTGCCATCAGTGACTCCGGACAGTATAATTCACCCCTCCACTTT. V usage is TRBV10-3 and J usage is TRBJ1-6; possible D gene TRBD1, 6 bases. The CDR3 is 15 amino acids. V shed 3 bases and J shed 4 bases, with 10 bases lying between them. Germline CDR1 ENHRY, CDR2 SYGVKD.

The V and J genes are TRBV7-2 and TRBJ1-2, with a tentative D call TRBD1 (6 bases). Germline CDR1 is SGHTA and CDR2 is FQGNSA. Trimming took off 7 bases at V and 3 bases at J, with 15 bases between the two ends. This CDR3 has 14 residues. Here the CDR3 DNA reads TGTGCCAGCACTCCCCAGGGGCAGTACTATGGCTACACCTTC. Translating it yields CASTPQGQYYGYTF.

The chain carries TRBV7-9 and TRBJ2-7; TRBD1 aligns across 8 bases. This CDR3 contains 14 residues. Germline V gene lookup returns CDR1 SEHNR and CDR2 FQNEAQ (reference sequence). Trimming cost V 9 bases and J 2 bases; bases outside gene matches: 9. The CDR3 DNA reads as TGTGCCAGTTCAACCGGACAGGGACCCTACGAGCAGTACTTC. It specifies CASSTGQGPYEQYF.

The chain uses TRBV4-2 and TRBJ2-2; 11 nucleotides align to TRBD1. This CDR3 has 17 residues. V lost 10 bases, J lost 5 bases, and 15 bases stayed unmatched. Looked up from germline, CDR1 is LGHNA and CDR2 is YNFKEQ. The CDR3 is CATKTVDRGLQTGELFF. The CDR3 bases are TGTGCCACGAAAACCGTGGACAGGGGGCTTCAGACCGGGGAGCTGTTTTTT.

This clone was counted at least ten times. This chain uses TRBV2 with TRBJ1-4, with D uncertain. With 7 bases removed from V and 1 base from J, the gap between germline ends came to 22 bases. The CDR3 has 18 amino acids. The germline CDR1 and CDR2 sequences are SNHLY and FYNNEI. The DNA for the CDR3 is TGTGCCAGCATCCCAAGGTCGGCAGCCGGAGGAACTAATGAAAAACTGTTTTTT. Translated, it gives CASIPRSAAGGTNEKLFF.

This chain connects TRBV5-6 to TRBJ2-3, with D possibly TRBD2 on 6 matching bases. V lost 0 bases and J 9 bases, leaving 11 bases between the germline ends. This CDR3 is 13 amino acids long. Germline V CDR1 and CDR2: SGHDT, YYEEEE. The CDR3 region has the DNA TGTGCCAGCAGCTTGGGGAGGGAGGCCACGCAGTATTTT. Translating gives CASSLGREATQYF.

The V call is TRBV4-2, the J call TRBJ1-2, with TRBD1 identical over 10 bases. The V gene's germline CDR1 is LGHNA and CDR2 YNFKEQ. The CDR3 is 14 residues long. After removal of 7 bases from V and 7 bases from J, the junction contained 9 bases not matched to a gene. The CDR3 DNA follows: TGTGCCAGCACCAAAGAGACAGGGGGCAGTGGCTACACCTTC. It encodes CASTKETGGSGYTF.

The chain recombines TRBV10-3 with TRBJ2-3, with TRBD2 matching 7 bases. The CDR3 has 14 amino acids. Germline values: CDR1 ENHRY, CDR2 SYGVKD. The trim removed 6 bases at V and 4 bases at J, leaving 7 bases unmatched. CDR3 sequence: CAIRAAGYPDTQYF. The CDR3 nucleotides are TGTGCCATCAGGGCAGCGGGGTATCCAGATACGCAGTATTTT.

The chain has TRBV5-1 and TRBJ1-2; D perhaps matches TRBD1 (6 bases). The V end was cut by 0 bases, the J end by 0 bases, with 15 bases between. Germline CDR1 reads SGHRS; CDR2 reads YFSETQ. This CDR3 is built from 17 residues. As DNA, the CDR3 is TGCGCCAGCAGCTTGGGGTTTAGGACAGTAGCTAACTATGGCTACACCTTC. Encoded protein: CASSLGFRTVANYGYTF.

The CDR3 loop is CASSNTGRTEAFF. The CDR3 nucleotides are TGTGCCAGTAGTAATACAGGGCGGACTGAAGCTTTCTTT. The rearrangement joins TRBV19 to TRBJ1-1; TRBD1 might be the D (6 bases). This CDR3 is 13 amino acids long. Germline assignment: CDR1 LNHDA and CDR2 SQIVND (reference sequence). Trimming took off 4 bases at V and 5 bases at J, with 11 bases between the two ends.

This chain joins TRBV5-1 and TRBJ1-2; D may be TRBD1 (5 bases). This CDR3 comprises 15 residues. From germline, CDR1 is SGHRS and CDR2 YFSETQ. Deletions cut 4 bases from V and 2 bases from J, with 15 bases between. In nucleotides, the CDR3 is TGCGCCAGCAGCGTGGGCCGGGGGACCAACTATGGCTACACCTTC. It translates to CASSVGRGTNYGYTF. Looking up the rest from reference TRBV5-1 and TRBJ1-2 gives the full variable domain: KAGVTQTPRYLIKTRGQQVTLSCSPISGHRSVSWYQQTPGQGLQFLFEYFSETQRNKGNFPGRFSGRQFSNSRSEMNVSTLELGDSALYLCASSVGRGTNYGYTFGSGTRLTVV.

J is TRBJ1-6 and V is TRBV15; TRBD1 matches at 8 bases. Germline lookup yields CDR1 LNHNV and CDR2 YYDKDF (reference sequence). The trim removed 0 bases at V and 9 bases at J, leaving 4 bases unmatched. The CDR3 totals 15 residues. The CDR3 DNA reads as TGTGCCACCAGCAGAGATAGACAGGGGAGTTCACCCCTCCACTTT. This encodes CATSRDRQGSSPLHF.

The chain recombines TRBV9 with TRBJ1-3, with no clear D. The germline CDR1 and CDR2 sequences are SGDLS and YYNGEE. CDR3 length: 16 residues. V lost 0 bases and J 0 bases, leaving 10 bases between the germline ends. The CDR3 here is CASSVGQQHSGNTIYF. The CDR3, as DNA: TGTGCCAGCAGCGTAGGGCAACAGCACTCTGGAAACACCATATATTTT.

The chain recombines TRBV19 with TRBJ1-5, with 8 bases matching TRBD1. CDR3 size: 15 residues. Unmatched junction bases numbered 10, after V lost 5 bases and J lost 7 bases. The V gene's germline CDR1 is LNHDA and CDR2 SQIVND (reference sequence). The CDR3 protein is CASSSLGQGWQPQHF. In DNA, the CDR3 is TGTGCCAGTAGTTCCCTAGGACAGGGCTGGCAGCCCCAGCATTTT.

The table lists this clone with a few counts. The chain carries TRBV9 and TRBJ2-7, with 8 bases matching TRBD2. V was clipped by 0 bases and J by 5 bases; unmatched bases: 7. Per the germline V gene, CDR1 is SGDLS and CDR2 is YYNGEE. The CDR3 spans 15 residues. CDR3 region: CASSVAPGLVDEQYF. As DNA, the CDR3 is TGTGCCAGCAGCGTAGCCCCGGGACTAGTCGACGAGCAGTACTTC. The full variable domain, completed using reference TRBV9 and TRBJ2-7, is DSGVTQTPKHLITATGQRVTLRCSPRSGDLSVYWYQQSLDQGLQFLIQYYNGEERAKGNILERFSAQQFPDLHSELNLSSLELGDSALYFCASSVAPGLVDEQYFGPGTRLTVT.

The rearrangement links TRBV7-9 to TRBJ1-2; 8 nucleotides agree with TRBD1. The V and J ends lost 3 bases and 5 bases, in that order; junction bases with no gene match: 2. The germline gives CDR1 SEHNR, CDR2 FQNEAQ (reference sequence). The length of the CDR3 is 13 residues. The CDR3 region has the DNA TGTGCCAGCAGCTTGAGACAGGGGTATGGCTACACCTTC. Translated: CASSLRQGYGYTF.

The rearrangement joins TRBV7-3 to TRBJ2-3; D might be TRBD2 (6 bases). CDR1 SGHTA and CDR2 FQGTGA come from the germline V gene. V was trimmed by 5 bases and J by 4 bases, leaving 13 bases between them. CDR3 length equals 14 residues. CDR3 amino acids: CASSMGVAADTQYF. The DNA for the CDR3 is TGTGCCAGCAGCATGGGGGTAGCGGCAGATACGCAGTATTTT.

The chain employs TRBV2 and TRBJ1-6; the match to TRBD1 covers 7 bases. J was trimmed by 9 bases and V by 5 bases; bases with no gene match: 10. Germline loops: CDR1 SNHLY, CDR2 FYNNEI. The CDR3 totals 15 residues. For the CDR3, the DNA is TGTGCCAGCAGTCCCCGACAGGGAGAGATTTCACCCCTCCACTTT. Translation gives CASSPRQGEISPLHF.